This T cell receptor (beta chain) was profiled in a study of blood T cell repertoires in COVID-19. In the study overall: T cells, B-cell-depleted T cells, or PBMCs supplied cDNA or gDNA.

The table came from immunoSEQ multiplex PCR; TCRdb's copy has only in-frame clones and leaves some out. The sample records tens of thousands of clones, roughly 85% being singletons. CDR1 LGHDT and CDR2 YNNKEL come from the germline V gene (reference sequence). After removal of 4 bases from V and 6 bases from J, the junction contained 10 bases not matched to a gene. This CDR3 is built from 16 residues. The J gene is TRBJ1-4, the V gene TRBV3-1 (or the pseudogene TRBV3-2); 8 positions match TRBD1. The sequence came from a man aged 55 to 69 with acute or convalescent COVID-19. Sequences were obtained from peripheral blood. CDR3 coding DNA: TGTGCCAGCAGCCCTAATGGACAGGGCGTTCATGAAAAACTGTTTTTT. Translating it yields CASSPNGQGVHEKLFF.